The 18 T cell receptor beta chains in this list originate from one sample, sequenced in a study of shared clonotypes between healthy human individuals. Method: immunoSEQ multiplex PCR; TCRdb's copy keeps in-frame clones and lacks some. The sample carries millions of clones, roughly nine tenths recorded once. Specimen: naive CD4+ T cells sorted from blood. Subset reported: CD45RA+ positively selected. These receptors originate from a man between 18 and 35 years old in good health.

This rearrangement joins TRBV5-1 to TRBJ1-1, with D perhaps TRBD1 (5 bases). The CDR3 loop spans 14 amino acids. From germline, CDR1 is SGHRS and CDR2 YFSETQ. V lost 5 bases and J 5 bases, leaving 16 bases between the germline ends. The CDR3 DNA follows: TGCGCCAGCAGTCTGGCGGGGGAGAGGACTGAAGCTTTCTTT. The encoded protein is CASSLAGERTEAFF.

Here the CDR3 reads CASGLFGRGSYTF. The CDR3 DNA reads TGTGCCAGCGGGTTATTCGGGAGGGGGAGCTACACCTTC. The gene calls are TRBV28 and TRBJ1-2; D might be TRBD1 (6 bases). This CDR3 spans 13 amino acids. The V end was cut by 8 bases, the J end by 9 bases, with 19 bases between. The germline gives CDR1 MDHEN, CDR2 SYDVKM.

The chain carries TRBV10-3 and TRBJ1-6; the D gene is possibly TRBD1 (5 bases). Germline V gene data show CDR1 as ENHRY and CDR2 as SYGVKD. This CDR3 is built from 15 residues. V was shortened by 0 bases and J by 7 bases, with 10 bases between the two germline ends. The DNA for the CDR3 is TGTGCCATCAGTGAGTCATCCGGGGGGAATTCACCCCTCCACTTT. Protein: CAISESSGGNSPLHF.

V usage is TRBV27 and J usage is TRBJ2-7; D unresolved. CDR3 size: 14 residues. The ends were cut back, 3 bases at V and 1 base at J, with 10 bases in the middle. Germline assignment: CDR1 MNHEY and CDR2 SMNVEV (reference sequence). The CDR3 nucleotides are TGTGCCAGCAGTTTTATAGGATCATCCTACGAGCAGTACTTC. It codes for CASSFIGSSYEQYF.

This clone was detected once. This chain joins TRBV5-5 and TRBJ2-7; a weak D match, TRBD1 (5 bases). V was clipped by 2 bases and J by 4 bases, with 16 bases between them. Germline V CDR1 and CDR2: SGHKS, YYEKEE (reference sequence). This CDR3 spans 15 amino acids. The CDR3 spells CASSFQGKSGYEQYF. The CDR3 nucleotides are TGTGCCAGCAGCTTTCAGGGAAAGAGTGGGTACGAGCAGTACTTC.

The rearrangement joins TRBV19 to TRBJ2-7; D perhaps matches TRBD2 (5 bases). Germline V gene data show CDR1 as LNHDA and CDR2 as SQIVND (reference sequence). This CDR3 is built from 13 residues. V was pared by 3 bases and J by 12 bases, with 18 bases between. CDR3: CASSMDSQNPRYF. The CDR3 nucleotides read TGTGCCAGTAGTATGGACTCACAGAATCCCCGGTACTTC.

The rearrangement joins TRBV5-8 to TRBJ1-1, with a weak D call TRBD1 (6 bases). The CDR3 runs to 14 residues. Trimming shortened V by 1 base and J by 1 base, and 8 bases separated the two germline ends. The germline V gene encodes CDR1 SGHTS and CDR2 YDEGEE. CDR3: CASSLQGTNTEAFF. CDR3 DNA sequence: TGTGCCAGCAGCTTGCAGGGGACGAACACTGAAGCTTTCTTT.

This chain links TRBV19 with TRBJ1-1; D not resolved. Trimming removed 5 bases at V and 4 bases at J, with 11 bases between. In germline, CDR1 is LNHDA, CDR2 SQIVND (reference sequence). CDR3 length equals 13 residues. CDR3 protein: CASSPLVSTEAFF. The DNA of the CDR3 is TGTGCCAGTAGTCCATTAGTGAGCACTGAAGCTTTCTTT.

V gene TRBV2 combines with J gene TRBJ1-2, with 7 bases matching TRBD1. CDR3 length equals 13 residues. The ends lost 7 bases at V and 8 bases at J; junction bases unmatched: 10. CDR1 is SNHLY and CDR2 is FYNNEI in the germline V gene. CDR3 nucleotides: TGTGCCAGCATCCATGACAGGGTTGACGGCTACACCTTC. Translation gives CASIHDRVDGYTF.

CDR3 region: CASSRTSGISDTQYF. DNA for the CDR3: TGTGCCAGCAGTCGGACTAGCGGGATTTCAGATACGCAGTATTTT. This chain links TRBV6-5 with TRBJ2-3; 12 bases agree with TRBD2. CDR3 size: 15 residues. V dropped 5 bases and J dropped 4; count of bases not matched to a gene: 4. The germline V gene encodes CDR1 MNHEY and CDR2 SVGAGI.

The CDR3 DNA reads as TGTGCCAGCAGTTACACGGACAGGGGGCTGTACGAGCAGTACTTC. As protein: CASSYTDRGLYEQYF. The chain combines TRBV6-5 with TRBJ2-7; 11 nucleotides line up with TRBD1. The length of the CDR3 is 15 residues. CDR1 and CDR2 (germline): MNHEY, SVGAGI. Germline trimming cut 2 bases from V and 4 bases from J; bases unmatched to any gene: 4.

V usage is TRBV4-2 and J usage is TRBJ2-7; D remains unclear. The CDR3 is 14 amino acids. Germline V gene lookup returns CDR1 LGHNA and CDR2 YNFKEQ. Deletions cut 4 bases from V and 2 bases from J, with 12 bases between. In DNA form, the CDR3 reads TGTGCCAGCAGCCCTAGGGCCGGCACCTACGAGCAGTACTTC. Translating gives CASSPRAGTYEQYF.

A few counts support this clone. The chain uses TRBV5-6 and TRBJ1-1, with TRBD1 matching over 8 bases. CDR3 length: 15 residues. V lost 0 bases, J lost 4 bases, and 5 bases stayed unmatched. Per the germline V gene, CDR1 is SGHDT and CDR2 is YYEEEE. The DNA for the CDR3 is TGTGCCAGCAGCTTGGAAGGCAGGGGGCGCACTGAAGCTTTCTTT. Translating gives CASSLEGRGRTEAFF.

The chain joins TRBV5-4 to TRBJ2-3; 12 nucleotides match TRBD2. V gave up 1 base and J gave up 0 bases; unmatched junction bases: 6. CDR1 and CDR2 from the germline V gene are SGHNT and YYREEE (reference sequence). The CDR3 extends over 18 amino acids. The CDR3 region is CASSLYLAGGTSTDTQYF. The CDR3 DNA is TGTGCCAGCAGCTTGTATCTAGCGGGAGGGACAAGCACAGATACGCAGTATTTT.

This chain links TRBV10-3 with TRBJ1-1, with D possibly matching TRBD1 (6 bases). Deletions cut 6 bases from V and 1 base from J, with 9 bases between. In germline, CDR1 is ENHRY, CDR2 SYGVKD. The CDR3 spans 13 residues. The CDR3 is CAIRGARNTEAFF. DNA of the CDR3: TGTGCCATCAGGGGGGCGAGGAACACTGAAGCTTTCTTT.

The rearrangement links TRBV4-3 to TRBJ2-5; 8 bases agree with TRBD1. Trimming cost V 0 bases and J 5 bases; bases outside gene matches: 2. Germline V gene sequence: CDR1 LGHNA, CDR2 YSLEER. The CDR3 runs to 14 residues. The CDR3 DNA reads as TGCGCCAGCAGCCAAGATGACAGGGGCGAGACCCAGTACTTC. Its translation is CASSQDDRGETQYF.

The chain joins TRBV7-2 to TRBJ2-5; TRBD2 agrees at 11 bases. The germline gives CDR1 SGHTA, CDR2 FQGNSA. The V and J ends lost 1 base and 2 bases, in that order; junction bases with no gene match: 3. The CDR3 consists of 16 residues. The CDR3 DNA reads TGTGCCAGCAGCTTAGTTCTAGCGGGAGGTCAAGAGACCCAGTACTTC. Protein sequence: CASSLVLAGGQETQYF.

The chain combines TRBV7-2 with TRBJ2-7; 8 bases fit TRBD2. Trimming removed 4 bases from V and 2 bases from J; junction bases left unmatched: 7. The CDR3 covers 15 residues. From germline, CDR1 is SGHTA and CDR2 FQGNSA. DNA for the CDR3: TGTGCCAGCAGCTCCGAGCCGGGAGGGCCCTACGAGCAGTACTTC. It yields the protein CASSSEPGGPYEQYF.